The rows below give T cell receptor beta chains drawn from one sample of a study of control samples from healthy donors and cancer patients. The assay was immunoSEQ multiplex PCR, and TCRdb's table has in-frame clones only and misses some. The sample contains 150,000 or so clones, roughly 94% of which appear only once. The specimen sequenced was blood. The receptors here all came from a woman aged 40 to 49 in good health. CDR3s leave out the opening cysteine and the closing phenylalanine or tryptophan.

TRBV7-2	ASSSRLAGAYEQY
TRBV6-6	ASSPASGRAGYNEQF
TRBV5-6	ASRGPLNTEAF
TRBV4-2	ASSRRDRGPEGEQF
TRBV29-1	SVAQTDYGYT
TRBV9	ASSVHLVPEEQF
TRBV6-6	ASCRDRAGWEYNEQF
TRBV19	ASSIQGATYGYT
TRBV5-1	ASSLNTGPQETQY
TRBV19	ASNLPKRGRAYEQY
TRBV19	ASSGAADEQF
TRBV4-1	ASSQGNEQF
TRBV2	ASSVRTEETQY
TRBV6-6	ASSLDGFRSPLH
TRBV25-1	ASSEPYSNQPQH
TRBV7-9	ASSSNAGVNQPQH
TRBV5-1	ASSLEGEDTQY
TRBV4-3	ASSQQDGKLNEQF
TRBV5-4	ASSLDPHADTQY
TRBV2	ASNMFRTSTNYGYT
TRBV13	ASSSLAGGPYETQY
TRBV19	ASSIGRANTEAF
TRBV12-3/TRBV12-4	ASIKTGNTEAF
TRBV5-4	ASSTRLAGGVNEQF
TRBV19	ASSIQTGSYNEQF
TRBV18	ASPPSDRGGSPLH
TRBV18	ASSPQGGRSPLH
TRBV18	ASSPSDRGALNTEAF
TRBV24-1	ATSERASSGNTIY
TRBV29-1	SVDLRGDDTIY
TRBV7-8	ASSLIQDLYSSFF
TRBV7-9	ASSLQGGQPQH
TRBV4-3	ASSQDVGETQY
TRBV6-5	ASSYVGGGYT
TRBV19	ASIGQGSYGGYT
TRBV5-8	ASSLQGNTIY
TRBV5-1	ASSLSQSSGNTIY
TRBV4-2	ASSQDRTGATTGELF
TRBV5-1	ASSLEGRNEKLF
TRBV11-1	ASSLEGTKNGYT
TRBV6-2/TRBV6-3	ASSRGLAGAKNIQY
TRBV3-1/TRBV3-2	ASSQGSRIAYEQY
TRBV27	ASSLPPQGAGVNTEAF
TRBV5-1	ASSLAGQNYGYT
TRBV30	AWTVGGHTEAF
TRBV29-1	SVDPTLNTEAF
TRBV29-1	SANFATGAVDGYT
TRBV15	ATSRERIQRSYNEQF
TRBV5-1	ASGTGDYDEKLF
TRBV21-1	ASSQTSGRLCDTQY
TRBV29-1	SVGTGGWGQETQY
TRBV9	ASSERWDRGSRGYT
TRBV19	ASSTGTGPNNEQF
TRBV15	ATSRTPNTEAF
TRBV5-1	ASSRGQGGIYEQY